Following are 27 T cell receptor beta chains from one sample sequenced in a study of T cells in Graves' hyperthyroidism and ophthalmopathy (dated by TCRdb to about 2019). The library relied on multiplex PCR. The reads were generated on an Illumina HiSeq 2000. TCR beta CDR3 regions were amplified from RNA transcripts. A first-round RT-PCR of the TCR CDR3 used the HTBI primer set with the Qiagen OneStep RT-PCR kit. The public reads were run again by TCRdb, first through fastp at Q25 and then through MiXCR, and only productive beta chains were kept. For every CDR3 protein sequence, its rows merge into one entry that carries the most common genes and DNA. The sample includes 350,000 to 400,000 distinct CDR3 sequences, with about 14% observed a single time. About 11% of the sample is held by the ten biggest clonotypes. The sequenced material came from blood. The source is a woman aged 60 to 75 with Graves' hyperthyroidism.

V is TRBV7-3 and J is TRBJ2-2; D ambiguous. The CDR3 is 13 residues long. Germline V gene lookup returns CDR1 SGHTA and CDR2 FQGTGA. V gave up 4 bases and J gave up 1 base, with 4 bases separating them. The CDR3 region has the DNA TGTGCCAGCAGCTATCTGAACACCGGGGAGCTGTTTTTT. Encoded protein: CASSYLNTGELFF.

The sample holds a few counts of this clonotype. The rearrangement uses TRBV7-6 and TRBJ2-1, with 12 bases aligning to TRBD2. V gave up 1 base and J gave up 8 bases; unmatched junction bases: 9. Germline values: CDR1 SGHVS, CDR2 FNYEAQ. The CDR3 has 17 amino acids. DNA of the CDR3: TGTGCCAGCAGCTTAGGCCCGACTAGCGGGAGTCCCTATGAGCAGTTCTTC. Its protein product is CASSLGPTSGSPYEQFF.

CDR3 in DNA: TGTGCCTGGAGTCACGGGTCGGAGGGGGCCGGGGAGCTGTTTTTT. Translating it yields CAWSHGSEGAGELFF. The chain links TRBV30 to TRBJ2-2; possibly TRBD1 or TRBD2 for D (6 bases each). Trimming stripped 2 bases from V and 6 bases from J, with 16 bases between. The CDR3 has 15 residues. The germline V gene encodes CDR1 GTSNPN and CDR2 SVGIG (reference sequence).

This clonotype occurred many times. The chain links TRBV7-2 to TRBJ2-5; 14 positions agree with TRBD2. Germline CDR1 is SGHTA and CDR2 is FQGNSA. J was trimmed by 7 bases and V by 2 bases; bases with no gene match: 9. The CDR3 sequence is 17 residues long. The CDR3 loop is CASSLRGTSGSDGTQYF. The CDR3 bases are TGTGCCAGCAGCTTAAGGGGGACTAGCGGGAGTGACGGGACCCAGTACTTC. The variable domain in full, with the rest retrieved from reference TRBV7-2 and TRBJ2-5, is GAGVSQSPSNKVTEKGKDVELRCDPISGHTALYWYRQSLGQGLEFLIYFQGNSAPDKSGLPSDRFSAERTGGSVSTLTIQRTQQEDSAVYLCASSLRGTSGSDGTQYFGPGTRLLVL.

This clonotype was observed a few times. The chain carries TRBV3-1 and TRBJ2-1; no firm D call. The CDR3 length is 13 residues. The germline CDR1 and CDR2 sequences are LGHDT and YNNKEL (reference sequence). V was pared by 1 base and J by 3 bases, with 4 bases between. The CDR3 DNA sequence: TGTGCCAGCAGCCAAGCGGACTACAATGAGCAGTTCTTC. It yields the protein CASSQADYNEQFF.

This clonotype was detected ten times or more. V is TRBV7-2 and J is TRBJ2-3; D assignment may be TRBD1 or TRBD2 (6 bases each). There are 16 residues in the CDR3. Germline CDR1 is SGHTA and CDR2 is FQGNSA. The V end was cut by 5 bases, the J end by 4 bases, with 19 bases between. The CDR3 protein is CASSTQGWGAADTQYF. In DNA, the CDR3 is TGTGCCAGCAGCACCCAAGGCTGGGGGGCTGCAGATACGCAGTATTTT.

The J gene is TRBJ2-6, the V gene TRBV24-1, with unresolved D. This CDR3 is built from 14 residues. CDR1 is KGHDR, CDR2 SFDVKD, per germline. With 5 bases removed from V and 1 base from J, the gap between germline ends came to 5 bases. CDR3 region: CATSVGSGANVLTF. DNA of the CDR3: TGTGCCACCAGTGTAGGGTCTGGGGCCAACGTCCTGACTTTC.

Notes on this clonotype: A read error may be the cause here, since a much bigger clone is one base away. The rearrangement uses TRBV20-1 and TRBJ2-4; a weak D match, TRBD1 (6 bases). The CDR3 is 13 amino acids. Per germline, CDR1 DFQATT and CDR2 SNEGSKA (reference sequence). The V gene lost 2 bases and the J gene lost 8 bases, with 13 bases spanning the gap. Here the CDR3 DNA reads TGCAGTGCTAGAAGGACAGTTCGGGACATTCAGTACTTC. It translates to CSARRTVRDIQYF.

The chain couples TRBV24-1 to TRBJ2-3; no definite D call. This CDR3 is built from 12 residues. Trimming took 4 bases from V and 6 from J, leaving 7 bases between them. Germline V gene lookup returns CDR1 KGHDR and CDR2 SFDVKD. The CDR3 region has the DNA TGTGCCACCAGTGACCCCCGGGATACGCAGTATTTT. Its protein is CATSDPRDTQYF.

The CDR3 DNA reads as TGCGCCAGCAGCTCTGTCCCAGCCGGCGGGGAGCTGTTTTTT. Translated: CASSSVPAGGELFF. V usage is TRBV4-1 and J usage is TRBJ2-2, with D hard to call. The CDR3 length is 14 residues. V shed 5 bases and J shed 7 bases, with 14 bases lying between them. Germline V gene sequence: CDR1 MGHRA, CDR2 YSYEKL.

This clonotype has a handful of counts. The chain uses TRBV7-8 and TRBJ1-4; a possible D gene is TRBD1 (5 bases). Per germline, CDR1 SGHVS and CDR2 FQNEAQ. The germline V and J ends were trimmed by 2 bases and 7 bases, with 11 bases remaining between them. This CDR3 is 14 amino acids long. CDR3 residues: CASSLLRDSEKLFF. The CDR3 DNA is TGTGCCAGCAGCTTACTCAGGGACTCTGAAAAACTGTTTTTT.

This chain joins TRBV6-2 or TRBV6-3 and TRBJ2-1; 7 bases fit TRBD2. Unmatched junction bases numbered 3, after V lost 9 bases and J lost 1 base. The CDR3 is 13 amino acids. CDR1 and CDR2 (germline): MNHEY, SVGEGT. CDR3 region: CASSGRSYNEQFF. As DNA, the CDR3 is TGTGCCAGTAGCGGGCGATCCTACAATGAGCAGTTCTTC.

This chain joins TRBV7-3 and TRBJ2-1; 10 bases align to TRBD2. CDR1 is SGHTA and CDR2 is FQGTGA in the germline V gene. The V segment lost 0 bases and the J segment 3 bases; nucleotides outside the gene matches: 5. The CDR3 spans 17 residues. CDR3 DNA sequence: TGTGCCAGCAGCTTAACGGGGGGACTAGCGTACTACAATGAGCAGTTCTTC. Translated: CASSLTGGLAYYNEQFF.

This clonotype was detected many times. This rearrangement joins TRBV5-8 to TRBJ2-5; TRBD2 matches at 8 bases. The CDR3 has 16 residues. V lost 9 bases and J lost 4; bases outside the gene matches: 17. Germline loops: CDR1 SGHTS, CDR2 YDEGEE. The chain's CDR3 is CATRRGGEGMGETQYF. The CDR3 DNA sequence: TGTGCCACCCGCCGGGGGGGGGAGGGGATGGGAGAGACCCAGTACTTC.

This clonotype has a count of ten or more. The V and J genes are TRBV11-2 and TRBJ2-2; 8 bases align to TRBD2. The junction had 4 bases not matched to a gene; V was cut back by 2 bases and J by 5 bases. CDR1 SGHAT and CDR2 FQNNGV come from the germline V gene. This CDR3 has 15 amino acids. CDR3 in DNA: TGTGCCAGCAGCTTAACAAGCGGGAGTACCGGGGAGCTGTTTTTT. Protein sequence: CASSLTSGSTGELFF.

This clonotype showed up many times. In DNA, the CDR3 is TGTGCCAGCAGTGAGGAAGGCCATACCGGGGAGCTGTTTTTT. As protein: CASSEEGHTGELFF. V usage is TRBV2 and J usage is TRBJ2-2; D ambiguous. CDR1 and CDR2 from the germline V gene are SNHLY and FYNNEI. The V gene lost 3 bases and the J gene lost 5 bases, with 10 bases spanning the gap. The CDR3 loop spans 14 amino acids. The full variable domain, completed using reference TRBV2 and TRBJ2-2, is EPEVTQTPSHQVTQMGQEVILRCVPISNHLYFYWYRQILGQKVEFLVSFYNNEISEKSEIFDDQFSVERPDGSNFTLKIRSTKLEDSAMYFCASSEEGHTGELFFGEGSRLTVL.

The chain links TRBV6-1 to TRBJ2-1; D is possibly TRBD1 (5 bases). The CDR3 consists of 16 residues. Trimming left V 2 bases short and J 5 bases short, with 16 bases between. Germline V gene data show CDR1 as MNHNS and CDR2 as SASEGT. CDR3 bases: TGTGCCAGCAGTGAATATTCGACAGCTGTGGACAATGAGCAGTTCTTC. Its protein product is CASSEYSTAVDNEQFF.

This clonotype was detected ten times or more. This sequence joins TRBV11-2 and TRBJ2-1; TRBD2 aligns across 10 bases. The V and J ends lost 5 bases and 2 bases, in that order; junction bases with no gene match: 12. In germline, CDR1 is SGHAT, CDR2 FQNNGV. CDR3 length: 18 residues. This CDR3 reads CASSPRGRAGGPYNEQFF. CDR3 in DNA: TGTGCCAGCAGCCCGAGAGGGCGAGCGGGAGGGCCCTACAATGAGCAGTTCTTC. The variable domain in full, completed from reference TRBV11-2 and TRBJ2-1, reads EAGVAQSPRYKIIEKRQSVAFWCNPISGHATLYWYQQILGQGPKLLIQFQNNGVVDDSQLPKDRFSAERLKGVDSTLKIQPAKLEDSAVYLCASSPRGRAGGPYNEQFFGPGTRLTVL.

This clonotype was seen many times. V usage is TRBV19 and J usage is TRBJ1-5; 9 nucleotides line up with TRBD1. Germline lookup yields CDR1 LNHDA and CDR2 SQIVND (reference sequence). This CDR3 comprises 18 residues. Unmatched junction bases numbered 15, after V lost 7 bases and J lost 2 bases. The DNA for the CDR3 is TGTGCCAGTACCTCCGGGACAGGGTGGTATTGGGGCAATCAGCCCCAGCATTTT. Translated, it gives CASTSGTGWYWGNQPQHF. The full variable domain, completed using reference TRBV19 and TRBJ1-5, is DGGITQSPKYLFRKEGQNVTLSCEQNLNHDAMYWYRQDPGQGLRLIYYSQIVNDFQKGDIAEGYSVSREKKESFPLTVTSAQKNPTAFYLCASTSGTGWYWGNQPQHFGDGTRLSIL.

Turning to this clonotype: At one of its ends the junction is not consistent with the germline gene, which may arise from a read error. This rearrangement joins TRBV13 to TRBJ2-1; 7 nucleotides agree with TRBD2. Germline-derived CDR1 and CDR2 are PRHDT and FYEKMQ (reference sequence). This CDR3 spans 15 amino acids. CDR3 DNA: TGTGCCAGCACCTCAGGGACTACCCCATACGGAAGGGTGATCTTC. It encodes CASTSGTTPYGRVIF.

This clonotype was found once. This chain links TRBV20-1 with TRBJ1-5, with D hard to call. Trimming took 3 bases from V and 1 from J, leaving 10 bases between them. The CDR3 is 14 amino acids. CDR1 is DFQATT, CDR2 SNEGSKA, per germline (reference sequence). The CDR3 nucleotides read TGCAGTGCTAGTTCGGGGTTAAGCAATCAGCCCCAGCATTTT. Residues: CSASSGLSNQPQHF.

The sample holds many counts of this clonotype. This chain uses TRBV7-3 with TRBJ1-1; D is unclear. The CDR3 has 12 amino acids. Germline CDR1 SGHTA, CDR2 FQGTGA. V was pared by 5 bases and J by 7 bases, with 11 bases between. CDR3 coding DNA: TGTGCCAGCAGCCCAAACGGCGGTGAAGCTTTCTTT. It yields the protein CASSPNGGEAFF.

This clonotype has a count of ten or more. CDR3 DNA: TGTGCCAGTAGTATAGGGCTTGCCTACGAGCAGTACTTC. Translated, it gives CASSIGLAYEQYF. The chain is built from TRBV19 and TRBJ2-7; D call uncertain. V lost 1 base and J 2 bases, leaving 6 bases between the germline ends. Germline V gives CDR1 LNHDA, CDR2 SQIVND (reference sequence). CDR3 length: 13 amino acids. The full variable domain, in which reference TRBV19 and TRBJ2-7 provide the parts outside the CDR3, is DGGITQSPKYLFRKEGQNVTLSCEQNLNHDAMYWYRQDPGQGLRLIYYSQIVNDFQKGDIAEGYSVSREKKESFPLTVTSAQKNPTAFYLCASSIGLAYEQYFGPGTRLTVT.

This clonotype was seen ten or more times. The genes are TRBV2 and TRBJ2-1, with D hard to call. V dropped 6 bases and J dropped 3 bases, with 12 bases sitting between them. CDR1 is SNHLY and CDR2 is FYNNEI in the germline V gene. The CDR3 is made up of 14 amino acids. The DNA for the CDR3 is TGTGCCAGCAGAGACCCCGCGAGCTACAATGAGCAGTTCTTC. It translates to CASRDPASYNEQFF.

This clonotype was counted ten times or more. This chain connects TRBV7-9 to TRBJ2-2; TRBD1 aligns across 7 bases. Germline values: CDR1 SEHNR, CDR2 FQNEAQ (reference sequence). The CDR3 spans 15 residues. With V trimmed by 0 bases and J by 3 bases, 1 base remained unmatched. CDR3 sequence: CASSLAGQHTGELFF. The CDR3 region has the DNA TGTGCCAGCAGCTTAGCGGGACAGCACACCGGGGAGCTGTTTTTT.

This clonotype was counted many times. The chain couples TRBV3-1 to TRBJ2-7, with 9 bases identical to TRBD2. Unmatched junction bases numbered 1, after V lost 5 bases and J lost 2 bases. Germline CDR1 LGHDT, CDR2 YNNKEL (reference sequence). This CDR3 has 13 amino acids. The CDR3 loop reads CASSASGTYEQYF. CDR3 nucleotides: TGTGCCAGCAGCGCTAGCGGGACCTACGAGCAGTACTTC.

The chain is built from TRBV29-1 and TRBJ2-3; D not certain. The CDR3 is 10 amino acids. Trimming shortened V by 7 bases and J by 6 bases, and 8 bases separated the two germline ends. Germline values: CDR1 SQVTM, CDR2 ANQGSEA. DNA for the CDR3: TGCAGCGGGAGTATGGATACGCAGTATTTT. Its protein is CSGSMDTQYF.